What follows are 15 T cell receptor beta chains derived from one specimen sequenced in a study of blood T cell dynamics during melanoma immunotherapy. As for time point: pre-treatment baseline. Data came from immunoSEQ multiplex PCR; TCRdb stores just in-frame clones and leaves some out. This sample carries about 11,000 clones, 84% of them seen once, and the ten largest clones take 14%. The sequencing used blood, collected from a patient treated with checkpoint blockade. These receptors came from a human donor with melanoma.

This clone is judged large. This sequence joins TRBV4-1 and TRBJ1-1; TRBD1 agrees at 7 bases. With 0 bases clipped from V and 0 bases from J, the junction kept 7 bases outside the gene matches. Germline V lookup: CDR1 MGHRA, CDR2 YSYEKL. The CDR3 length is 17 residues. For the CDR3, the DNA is TGCGCCAGCAGCCAAGAAGGGCAGGGGGGCGTGAACACTGAAGCTTTCTTT. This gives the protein CASSQEGQGGVNTEAFF.

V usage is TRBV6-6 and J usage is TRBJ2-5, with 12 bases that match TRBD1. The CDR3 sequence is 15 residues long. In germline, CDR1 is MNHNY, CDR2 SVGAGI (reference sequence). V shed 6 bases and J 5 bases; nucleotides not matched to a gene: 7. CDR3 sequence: CASRVSGTGGETQYF. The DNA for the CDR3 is TGTGCCAGCAGAGTCTCCGGGACAGGGGGCGAGACCCAGTACTTC.

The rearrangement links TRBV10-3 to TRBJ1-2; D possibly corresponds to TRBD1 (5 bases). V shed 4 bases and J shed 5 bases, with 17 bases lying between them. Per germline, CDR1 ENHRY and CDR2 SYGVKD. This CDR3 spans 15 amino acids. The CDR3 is CAISVGPGAAYGYTF. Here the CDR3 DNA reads TGTGCCATCAGTGTGGGCCCTGGGGCAGCTTATGGCTACACCTTC.

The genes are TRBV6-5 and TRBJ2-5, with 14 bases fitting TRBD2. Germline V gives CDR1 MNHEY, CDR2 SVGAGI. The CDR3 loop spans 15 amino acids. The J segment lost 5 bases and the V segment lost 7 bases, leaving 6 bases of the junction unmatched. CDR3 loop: CASKTSGGVGETQYF. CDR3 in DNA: TGTGCCAGCAAGACTAGCGGGGGGGTTGGGGAGACCCAGTACTTC.

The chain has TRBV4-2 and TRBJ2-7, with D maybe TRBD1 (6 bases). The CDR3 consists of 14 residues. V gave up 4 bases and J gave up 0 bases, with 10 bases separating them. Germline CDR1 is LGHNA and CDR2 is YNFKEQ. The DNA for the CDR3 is TGTGCCAGCAGCCCCTTAGGGGGCTCCTACGAGCAGTACTTC. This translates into CASSPLGGSYEQYF.

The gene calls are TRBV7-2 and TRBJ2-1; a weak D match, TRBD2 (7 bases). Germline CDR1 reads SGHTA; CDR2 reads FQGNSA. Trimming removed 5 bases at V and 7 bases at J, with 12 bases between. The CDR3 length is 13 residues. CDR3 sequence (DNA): TGTGCCAGCAGCGGGGGGGCGTATAATGAGCAGTTCTTC. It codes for CASSGGAYNEQFF.

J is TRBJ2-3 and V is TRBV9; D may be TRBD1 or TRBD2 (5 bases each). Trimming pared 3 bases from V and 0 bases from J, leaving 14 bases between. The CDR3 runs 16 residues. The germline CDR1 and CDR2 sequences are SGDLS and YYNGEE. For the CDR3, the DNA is TGTGCCAGCAGCGCCCGGGACCACTCTAGCACAGATACGCAGTATTTT. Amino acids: CASSARDHSSTDTQYF.

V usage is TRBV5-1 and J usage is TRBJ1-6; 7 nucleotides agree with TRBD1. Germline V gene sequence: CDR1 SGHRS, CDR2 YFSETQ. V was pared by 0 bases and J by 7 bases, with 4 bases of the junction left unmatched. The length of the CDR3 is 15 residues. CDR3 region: CASSLGQGGNSPLHF. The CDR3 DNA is TGCGCCAGCAGCTTGGGCCAGGGGGGGAATTCACCCCTCCACTTT.

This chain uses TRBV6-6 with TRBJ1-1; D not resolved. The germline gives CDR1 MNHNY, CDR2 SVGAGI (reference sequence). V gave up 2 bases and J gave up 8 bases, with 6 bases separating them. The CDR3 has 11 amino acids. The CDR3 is CASSYGSEAFF. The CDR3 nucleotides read TGTGCCAGCAGTTACGGCTCCGAAGCTTTCTTT.

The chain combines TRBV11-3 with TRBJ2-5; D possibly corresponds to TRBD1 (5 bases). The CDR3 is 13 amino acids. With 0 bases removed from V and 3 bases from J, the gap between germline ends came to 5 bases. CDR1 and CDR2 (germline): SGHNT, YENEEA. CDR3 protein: CASSLEGEETQYF. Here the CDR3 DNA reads TGTGCCAGCAGCTTAGAAGGGGAAGAGACCCAGTACTTC.

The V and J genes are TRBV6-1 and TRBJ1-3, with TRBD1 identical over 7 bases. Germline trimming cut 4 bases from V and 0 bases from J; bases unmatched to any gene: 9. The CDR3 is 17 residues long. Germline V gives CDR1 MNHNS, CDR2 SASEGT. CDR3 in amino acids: CASSAVLTGYSGNTIYF. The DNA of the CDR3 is TGTGCCAGCAGTGCCGTATTGACAGGGTACTCTGGAAACACCATATATTTT.

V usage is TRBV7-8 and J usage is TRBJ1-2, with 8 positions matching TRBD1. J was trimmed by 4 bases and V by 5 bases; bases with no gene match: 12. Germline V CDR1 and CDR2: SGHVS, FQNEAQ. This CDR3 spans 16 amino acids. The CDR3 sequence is CASSATYRGGGYGYTF. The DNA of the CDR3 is TGTGCCAGCAGCGCAACATACAGGGGGGGTGGCTATGGCTACACCTTC.

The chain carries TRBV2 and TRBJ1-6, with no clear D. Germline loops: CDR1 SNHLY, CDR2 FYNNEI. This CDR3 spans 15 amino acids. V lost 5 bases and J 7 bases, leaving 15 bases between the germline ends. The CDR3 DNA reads TGTGCCAGCAGTCGAGGCCTCGGGAACAATTCACCCCTCCACTTT. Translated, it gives CASSRGLGNNSPLHF.

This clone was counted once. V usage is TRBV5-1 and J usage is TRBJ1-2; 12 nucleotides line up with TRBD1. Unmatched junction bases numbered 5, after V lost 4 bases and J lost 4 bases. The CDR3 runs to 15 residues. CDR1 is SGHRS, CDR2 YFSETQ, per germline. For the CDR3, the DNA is TGCGCCAGCAGCCGGGGGACAGGGGGCAGCTATGGCTACACCTTC. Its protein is CASSRGTGGSYGYTF.

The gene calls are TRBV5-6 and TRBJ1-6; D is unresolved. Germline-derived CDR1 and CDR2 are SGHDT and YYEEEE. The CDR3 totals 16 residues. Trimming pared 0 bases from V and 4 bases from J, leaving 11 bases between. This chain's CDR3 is CASSLARMLYNSPLHF. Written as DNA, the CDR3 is TGTGCCAGCAGCTTGGCTCGGATGCTATATAATTCACCCCTCCACTTT.